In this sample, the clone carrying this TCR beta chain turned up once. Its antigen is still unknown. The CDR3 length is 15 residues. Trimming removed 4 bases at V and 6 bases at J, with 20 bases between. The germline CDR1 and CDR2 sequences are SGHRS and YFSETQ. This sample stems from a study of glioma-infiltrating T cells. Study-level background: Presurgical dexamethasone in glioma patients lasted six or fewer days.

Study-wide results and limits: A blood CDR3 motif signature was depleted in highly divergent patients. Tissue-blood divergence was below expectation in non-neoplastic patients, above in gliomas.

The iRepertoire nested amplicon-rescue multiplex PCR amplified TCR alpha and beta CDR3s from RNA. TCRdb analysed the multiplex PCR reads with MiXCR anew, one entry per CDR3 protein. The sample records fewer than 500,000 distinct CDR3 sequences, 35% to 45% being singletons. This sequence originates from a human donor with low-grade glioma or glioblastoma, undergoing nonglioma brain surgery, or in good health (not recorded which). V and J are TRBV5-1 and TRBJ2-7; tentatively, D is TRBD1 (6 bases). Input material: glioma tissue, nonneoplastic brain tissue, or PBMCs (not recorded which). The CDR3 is CASSRFGGTTREQYF. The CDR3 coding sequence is TGCGCCAGCAGCCGTTTCGGTGGGACAACCCGCGAGCAGTACTTC.